The entry below gives a single T cell receptor beta chain sequence along with its context. Its antigen remains unidentified. These data are taken from a study of T cells in localized non-small cell lung cancer. General observations from the study: Heterogeneity stays possible, as sequencing covered only one tumor region. Turning up in adjacent lung were a median 57 of the top 100 tumor clones.

Germline values: CDR1 SGHDT, CDR2 YYEEEE. The CDR3 consists of 17 residues. V was pared by 3 bases and J by 0 bases, with 5 bases of the junction left unmatched. Generated by immunoSEQ multiplex PCR, the TCRdb table keeps only in-frame clones and is missing some. Here the sample spans roughly 18,000 clones, approximately 83% being singletons. The source is a female donor of 60 years or more with stage I lung adenocarcinoma. This sequence joins TRBV5-6 and TRBJ1-6; 8 positions agree with TRBD1. This specimen consisted of peripheral blood, obtained before any cancer treatment. The CDR3 region has the DNA TGTGCCAGCAGCTCCCGGGACAGGAGCTCCTATAATTCACCCCTCCACTTT. This sequence encodes CASSSRDRSSYNSPLHF.